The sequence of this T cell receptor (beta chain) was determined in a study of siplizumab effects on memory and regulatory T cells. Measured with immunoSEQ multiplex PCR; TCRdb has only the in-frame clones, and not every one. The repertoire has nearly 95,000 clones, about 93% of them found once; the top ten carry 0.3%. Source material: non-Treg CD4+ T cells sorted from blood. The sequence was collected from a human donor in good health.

The CDR3 loop reads CAISPNRGRNYGYTF. CDR3 DNA: TGTGCCATCAGTCCGAACAGGGGGAGGAACTATGGCTACACCTTC. V is TRBV10-3 and J is TRBJ1-2, with 8 bases aligning to TRBD1. Germline V lookup: CDR1 ENHRY, CDR2 SYGVKD. The CDR3 is 15 amino acids. Trimming took 5 bases from V and 2 from J; bases not matched to a gene: 7.